This passage covers 12 T cell receptor beta chains from one sample sequenced in a study of T cell responses to AZD1222 COVID-19 vaccine. Method: immunoSEQ multiplex PCR; TCRdb's copy keeps in-frame clones and lacks some. The table includes roughly 100,000 clones, about 85% detected once. The sample here was peripheral blood, taken 28 days after the second AZD1222 dose. All receptors derive from an adult who received the AZD1222 COVID-19 vaccine.

The chain couples TRBV19 to TRBJ2-3; 7 bases fit TRBD2. V shed 5 bases, J shed 4 bases, and the junction held 9 bases outside the gene matches. Per germline, CDR1 LNHDA and CDR2 SQIVND (reference sequence). This CDR3 region has 15 residues. CDR3 in amino acids: CASSSRGSSADTQYF. DNA of the CDR3: TGTGCCAGTAGTTCCCGCGGGAGTTCGGCAGATACGCAGTATTTT.

The rearrangement joins TRBV28 to TRBJ1-2; 10 bases align to TRBD1. CDR1 and CDR2 from the germline V gene are MDHEN and SYDVKM. V trimming: 4 bases; J trimming: 2 bases; junction bases outside the gene matches: 7. The CDR3 runs to 16 residues. The CDR3 DNA follows: TGTGCCAGCAGTTCGGTGGTGGGACAGGGGAACTATGGCTACACCTTC. Protein product: CASSSVVGQGNYGYTF.

The J gene is TRBJ2-7, the V gene TRBV27, with D perhaps matching TRBD2 (6 bases). The germline CDR1 and CDR2 sequences are MNHEY and SMNVEV (reference sequence). The CDR3 has 15 amino acids. The V end lost 4 bases, the J end lost 0 bases, and 13 bases lay between the germline ends. The CDR3 spells CASSYIADSSYEQYF. The CDR3, as DNA: TGTGCCAGCAGTTATATAGCGGACTCCTCCTACGAGCAGTACTTC.

The rearrangement uses TRBV6-2 or TRBV6-3 and TRBJ2-3, with a weak D call TRBD2 (6 bases). This CDR3 spans 16 amino acids. Germline CDR1 and CDR2: MNHEY and SVGEGT. The V end lost 5 bases, the J end lost 3 bases, and 18 bases lay between the germline ends. The DNA for the CDR3 is TGTGCCAGCAGTCCATCTTCCGGGAGAGGGACAGATACGCAGTATTTT. This gives the protein CASSPSSGRGTDTQYF.

V and J are TRBV2 and TRBJ1-3; 10 nucleotides line up with TRBD1. Germline V gene lookup returns CDR1 SNHLY and CDR2 FYNNEI. V lost 6 bases to trimming and J lost 3 bases; unmatched junction nucleotides: 8. The length of the CDR3 is 16 residues. The CDR3 region has the DNA TGTGCCAGCAGCTACCAAGGACAGGGGGTTGGAAACACCATATATTTT. It translates to CASSYQGQGVGNTIYF.

V usage is TRBV5-1 and J usage is TRBJ2-7; D unclear. Germline V gene data show CDR1 as SGHRS and CDR2 as YFSETQ. The length of the CDR3 is 12 residues. Trimming removed 4 bases from V and 6 bases from J, with 11 bases in between. In DNA, the CDR3 is TGCGCCAGCAGCAGCAAATTGGGCGAGCAGTACTTC. Protein: CASSSKLGEQYF. Supplemented by reference TRBV5-1 and TRBJ2-7, the full variable domain reads KAGVTQTPRYLIKTRGQQVTLSCSPISGHRSVSWYQQTPGQGLQFLFEYFSETQRNKGNFPGRFSGRQFSNSRSEMNVSTLELGDSALYLCASSSKLGEQYFGPGTRLTVT.

The chain is built from TRBV30 and TRBJ2-7, with TRBD1 matching over 9 bases. The CDR3 runs to 14 residues. CDR1 GTSNPN and CDR2 SVGIG come from the germline V gene (reference sequence). J gave up 2 bases and V 8 bases, and 10 bases lay outside the gene matches. In DNA form, the CDR3 reads TGTGCCATTTTAGACAGGGGGAAGGCCTACGAGCAGTACTTC. Translated, it gives CAILDRGKAYEQYF.

The CDR3 is CASRRQGLSYEQYF. In DNA form, the CDR3 reads TGTGCCAGCAGACGACAGGGCCTCTCCTACGAGCAGTACTTC. The chain employs TRBV28 and TRBJ2-7, with 7 bases fitting TRBD1. The CDR3 loop spans 14 amino acids. The V segment lost 6 bases and the J segment 0 bases; nucleotides outside the gene matches: 5. Germline V gives CDR1 MDHEN, CDR2 SYDVKM.

This clone was seen a handful of times. The rearrangement joins TRBV12-2 to TRBJ1-2. TRBV12-2 is marked as a pseudogene. CDR3 length equals 13 residues. CDR3 protein: CASRLGGTYGYTF. The DNA of the CDR3 is TGTGCAAGTCGCTTAGGGGGAACCTATGGCTACACCTTC.

This clone came up once. V gene TRBV21-1 combines with J gene TRBJ2-7. TRBV21-1 is annotated as a pseudogene. The CDR3 contains 14 residues. The CDR3 DNA reads TGTGCCAGCAGCAAAGTCTCTTGGGATTACGAGCAGTACTTC. Residues: CASSKVSWDYEQYF.

The chain uses TRBV4-3 and TRBJ2-5; D is perhaps TRBD2 (5 bases). The CDR3 consists of 14 residues. V shed 0 bases and J shed 5 bases, with 10 bases lying between them. The germline gives CDR1 LGHNA, CDR2 YSLEER. The CDR3 loop is CASSQEASLETQYF. The CDR3 DNA is TGCGCCAGCAGCCAAGAGGCTAGCTTGGAGACCCAGTACTTC.

This clone was seen once. V gene TRBV30 combines with J gene TRBJ2-4; no clear D gene. This CDR3 spans 15 amino acids. V shed 0 bases and J shed 7 bases, with 16 bases lying between them. Germline lookup yields CDR1 GTSNPN and CDR2 SVGIG (reference sequence). This CDR3 reads CAWSVPISLGNIQYF. The CDR3 DNA follows: TGTGCCTGGAGTGTACCCATCTCGCTGGGGAACATTCAGTACTTC. The variable domain in full, with the rest retrieved from reference TRBV30 and TRBJ2-4, is SQTIHQWPATLVQPVGSPLSLECTVEGTSNPNLYWYRQAAGRGLQLLFYSVGIGQISSEVPQNLSASRPQDRQFILSSKKLLLSDSGFYLCAWSVPISLGNIQYFGAGTRLSVL.